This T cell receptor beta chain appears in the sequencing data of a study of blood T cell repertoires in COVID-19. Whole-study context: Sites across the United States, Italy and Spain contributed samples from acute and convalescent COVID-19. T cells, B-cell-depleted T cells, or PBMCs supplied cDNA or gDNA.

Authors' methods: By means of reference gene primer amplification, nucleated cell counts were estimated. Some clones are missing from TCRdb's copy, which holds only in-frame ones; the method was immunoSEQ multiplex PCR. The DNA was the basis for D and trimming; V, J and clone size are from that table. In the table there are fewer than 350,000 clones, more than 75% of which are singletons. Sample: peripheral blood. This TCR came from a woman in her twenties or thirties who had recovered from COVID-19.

CDR3 in amino acids: CASSLSSGYGNTEAFF. CDR3 coding DNA: TGTGCCAGCAGTTTATCTTCGGGGTATGGGAACACTGAAGCTTTCTTT. This rearrangement joins TRBV27 to TRBJ1-1; no clear D. Trimming shortened V by 0 bases and J by 1 base, and 12 bases separated the two germline ends. The CDR3 totals 16 residues. The germline V gene has CDR1 MNHEY and CDR2 SMNVEV (reference sequence).